One sample yielded the 32 T cell receptor beta chains listed below, sequenced in a study of cytomegalovirus exposure and HLA in healthy donors. This PCR relied on a set of 60 Vbeta primers and 13 Jbeta primers. Only in-frame clones appear in the TCRdb table, and some are missing; sequencing was by immunoSEQ multiplex PCR. The sample shows about 110,000 clones, about four fifths of them seen only once. Sequenced input: PBMCs. These receptors were collected from a man between 25 and 39 years old in good health and CMV-seropositive.

This chain uses TRBV5-8 with TRBJ2-7; 7 bases fit TRBD2. V lost 0 bases, J lost 1 base, and 10 bases stayed unmatched. The CDR3 spans 17 residues. Per germline, CDR1 SGHTS and CDR2 YDEGEE. CDR3 in DNA: TGTGCCAGCAGCTTGGCCACAATTAGCGGGTGGTCCTACGAGCAGTACGTC. As protein: CASSLATISGWSYEQYV.

CDR3 loop: CASSLFPRQAQGTGELFF. The CDR3 DNA reads TGTGCCAGCAGTTTGTTCCCTCGGCAGGCCCAAGGAACCGGGGAGCTGTTTTTT. The V and J genes are TRBV28 and TRBJ2-2; D is unresolved. The V end was cut by 3 bases, the J end by 5 bases, with 22 bases between. CDR3 length equals 18 residues. Germline V gives CDR1 MDHEN, CDR2 SYDVKM.

Concerning this clone: An end of the junction differs from the germline gene, which may be a read error. The chain is built from TRBV20-1 and TRBJ2-7; D perhaps matches TRBD2 (6 bases). Germline values: CDR1 DFQATT, CDR2 SNEGSKA (reference sequence). The CDR3 is 11 amino acids. The CDR3 coding sequence is TGCAGTGCTAGTAGCGGCTGGGCACATGACTTC. This codes for CSASSGWAHDF.

The chain carries TRBV5-1 and TRBJ1-5; tentative D call: TRBD1 (5 bases). V was trimmed by 0 bases and J by 4 bases, leaving 8 bases between them. The CDR3 runs to 14 residues. Germline V lookup: CDR1 SGHRS, CDR2 YFSETQ. CDR3 sequence: CASSLEGLNQPQHF. The CDR3 bases are TGCGCCAGCAGCTTGGAGGGGCTTAATCAGCCCCAGCATTTT.

This clone has just one count. This rearrangement joins TRBV21-1 to TRBJ1-2. TRBV21-1 is reported as a pseudogene. CDR3 length: 14 residues. The CDR3 bases are TGTGCCAGCAGCAAAGTCGGGGGAAACTATGGCTACACCTTC. Amino acids: CASSKVGGNYGYTF.

This clone was recorded at least ten times. The CDR3 loop reads CASSREVSYEQFF. Written as DNA, the CDR3 is TGTGCCAGCTCACGAGAGGTGTCGTATGAGCAGTTCTTC. This rearrangement joins TRBV18 to TRBJ2-1; D not certain. Germline V lookup: CDR1 KGHSH, CDR2 LQKENI. V dropped 4 bases and J dropped 8 bases, with 12 bases sitting between them. The CDR3 consists of 13 residues.

The rearrangement joins TRBV5-1 to TRBJ2-2; 11 bases line up with TRBD2. The CDR3 is 16 residues long. The germline V gene encodes CDR1 SGHRS and CDR2 YFSETQ. Trimming took 2 bases from V and 0 from J; bases not matched to a gene: 0. Here the CDR3 DNA reads TGCGCCAGCAGCTTTAGCGGGGGGGCGAACACCGGGGAGCTGTTTTTT. It specifies CASSFSGGANTGELFF.

V usage is TRBV6-1 and J usage is TRBJ2-7, with D hard to call. V was cut by 1 base and J by 2 bases, with 9 bases left in between. Germline-derived CDR1 and CDR2 are MNHNS and SASEGT. This CDR3 has 14 amino acids. CDR3 sequence reads: CASSEGPKPYEQYF. Written as DNA, the CDR3 is TGTGCCAGCAGTGAAGGTCCTAAGCCCTACGAGCAGTACTTC.

The chain is built from TRBV7-3 and TRBJ2-7; weak D call: TRBD1 (6 bases). Germline loops: CDR1 SGHTA, CDR2 FQGTGA. The CDR3 covers 13 residues. The ends were cut back, 1 base at V and 8 bases at J, with 12 bases in the middle. CDR3 in amino acids: CASSLMGQGQQYF. The CDR3 DNA is TGTGCCAGCAGCTTAATGGGTCAGGGGCAGCAGTACTTC.

The chain uses TRBV10-1 and TRBJ1-2, with D possibly TRBD1 on 6 matching bases. Germline V lookup: CDR1 WNHNN, CDR2 SYGVQD (reference sequence). CDR3 length equals 13 residues. V lost 6 bases to trimming and J lost 0 bases, with 8 bases between them. The CDR3 loop reads CASRRTANYGYTF. The DNA for the CDR3 is TGCGCCAGCAGGAGGACAGCTAACTATGGCTACACCTTC.

The V gene is TRBV2, the J gene TRBJ1-2; D might be TRBD1 (6 bases). V was cut by 6 bases and J by 8 bases, with 13 bases left in between. This CDR3 has 12 amino acids. Germline V CDR1 and CDR2: SNHLY, FYNNEI. Here the CDR3 reads CASRRQERGYTF. The CDR3, as DNA: TGTGCCAGCAGGCGACAGGAGAGAGGCTACACCTTC.

This sequence joins TRBV2 and TRBJ2-6; 9 nucleotides line up with TRBD1. The CDR3 has 17 residues. V gave up 4 bases and J gave up 0 bases; unmatched junction bases: 4. Germline V gene sequence: CDR1 SNHLY, CDR2 FYNNEI. This CDR3 reads CASSVGQGSSGANVLTF. The DNA for the CDR3 is TGTGCCAGCAGTGTGGGACAGGGAAGCTCTGGGGCCAACGTCCTGACTTTC.

CDR3 amino acids: CASSKEGLDREELFF. CDR3 DNA sequence: TGTGCCAGCAGTAAAGAGGGACTCGATCGGGAGGAGCTGTTTTTT. This chain links TRBV2 with TRBJ2-2; D might be TRBD2 (6 bases). Per germline, CDR1 SNHLY and CDR2 FYNNEI. Trimming stripped 5 bases from V and 10 bases from J, with 20 bases between. This CDR3 region has 15 residues.

This chain joins TRBV9 and TRBJ2-3; 7 bases match TRBD2. CDR3 length: 15 amino acids. Germline V gene lookup returns CDR1 SGDLS and CDR2 YYNGEE. The V segment lost 0 bases and the J segment 3 bases; nucleotides outside the gene matches: 4. CDR3 in amino acids: CASSVVGGETDTQYF. DNA of the CDR3: TGTGCCAGCAGCGTAGTGGGGGGGGAAACAGATACGCAGTATTTT.

The chain couples TRBV11-2 to TRBJ2-7; TRBD1 might be the D (5 bases). Germline assignment: CDR1 SGHAT and CDR2 FQNNGV. The CDR3 totals 14 residues. V dropped 3 bases and J dropped 0 bases, with 9 bases sitting between them. CDR3 nucleotides: TGTGCCAGCAGCTTTACGACAGACTCCTACGAGCAGTACGTC. This encodes CASSFTTDSYEQYV.

This chain links TRBV27 with TRBJ2-7; 7 nucleotides agree with TRBD1. Trimming removed 5 bases from V and 2 bases from J; junction bases left unmatched: 12. Germline V gene lookup returns CDR1 MNHEY and CDR2 SMNVEV (reference sequence). The CDR3 totals 16 residues. CDR3 sequence: CASSQITGERPYEQYF. CDR3 sequence (DNA): TGTGCCAGCAGTCAGATCACAGGGGAGCGGCCCTACGAGCAGTACTTC.

CDR3 coding DNA: TGTGCCAGCAGCTTGATTCCGACCGGGAGGGGCAGGGATGAGCAGTTCTTC. This encodes CASSLIPTGRGRDEQFF. The chain couples TRBV7-9 to TRBJ2-1; 8 bases agree with TRBD2. J lost 8 bases, V lost 3 bases, and 15 bases had no gene match. Germline values: CDR1 SEHNR, CDR2 FQNEAQ (reference sequence). The CDR3 sequence is 17 residues long.

This chain links TRBV6-1 with TRBJ1-1; TRBD1 is a possible D gene (5 bases). V gave up 6 bases and J gave up 4 bases, with 15 bases separating them. Per the germline V gene, CDR1 is MNHNS and CDR2 is SASEGT. The CDR3 contains 14 residues. As DNA, the CDR3 is TGTGCCAGCAGCCAACAAAAAGGGGTCACTGAAGCTTTCTTT. It is translated as CASSQQKGVTEAFF.

This rearrangement joins TRBV28 to TRBJ1-3; tentative D call: TRBD1 (6 bases). The V and J ends lost 0 bases and 4 bases respectively, with 10 bases between them. CDR1 and CDR2 from the germline V gene are MDHEN and SYDVKM. CDR3 size: 15 residues. CDR3 coding DNA: TGTGCCAGCAGTTTATGGGCAGGGGCCGGAAACACCATATATTTT. Its protein is CASSLWAGAGNTIYF.

This clone was seen just once. This chain links TRBV6-5 with TRBJ2-6; 8 nucleotides align to TRBD1. Germline V gene data show CDR1 as MNHEY and CDR2 as SVGAGI. With V trimmed by 6 bases and J by 2 bases, 3 bases remained unmatched. The CDR3 covers 15 residues. The CDR3 DNA reads TGTGCCAGCAGCCTGACAGGGGCTGGGGCCAACGTCCTGACTTTC. Amino acids: CASSLTGAGANVLTF.

This clone was picked up one time. This chain links TRBV27 with TRBJ2-6, with D maybe TRBD2 (6 bases). CDR1 is MNHEY and CDR2 is SMNVEV in the germline V gene (reference sequence). Trimming shortened V by 6 bases and J by 1 base, and 13 bases separated the two germline ends. CDR3 length equals 16 residues. CDR3: CASSGGRTSGANVLTF. The CDR3 bases are TGTGCCAGCAGCGGGGGACGGACATCTGGGGCCAACGTCCTGACTTTC.

The V gene is TRBV12-5, the J gene TRBJ2-1; maybe TRBD2 (6 bases). The CDR3 has 10 amino acids. CDR1 is LGHNT, CDR2 FRNRAP, per germline. The CDR3 sequence: CASAGYEQFF. In nucleotides, the CDR3 is TGTGCGTCAGCGGGCTATGAGCAGTTCTTC.

The rearrangement links TRBV2 to TRBJ2-1; D might be TRBD2 (6 bases). The CDR3 is 14 amino acids. Trimming removed 0 bases from V and 3 bases from J, with 6 bases in between. The V gene's germline CDR1 is SNHLY and CDR2 FYNNEI. CDR3 protein: CASSEASGYNEQFF. CDR3 sequence (DNA): TGTGCCAGCAGTGAAGCTAGCGGCTACAATGAGCAGTTCTTC. Combining the CDR3 with reference TRBV2 and TRBJ2-1 gives the whole variable domain EPEVTQTPSHQVTQMGQEVILRCVPISNHLYFYWYRQILGQKVEFLVSFYNNEISEKSEIFDDQFSVERPDGSNFTLKIRSTKLEDSAMYFCASSEASGYNEQFFGPGTRLTVL.

CDR3 sequence: CASSLGHTTLYGYTF. CDR3 bases: TGTGCCAGCAGCTTGGGACATACCACCCTATATGGCTACACCTTC. The gene calls are TRBV5-6 and TRBJ1-2; D gene unclear. The germline CDR1 and CDR2 sequences are SGHDT and YYEEEE. This CDR3 has 15 amino acids. V gave up 0 bases and J gave up 5 bases, with 14 bases separating them.

This rearrangement joins TRBV9 to TRBJ1-2, with TRBD1 matching 7 bases. The trim removed 4 bases at V and 8 bases at J, leaving 11 bases unmatched. The length of the CDR3 is 14 residues. CDR1 is SGDLS and CDR2 is YYNGEE in the germline V gene. The CDR3 nucleotides are TGTGCCAGCAGCCCTATGACAGGGTCTGTCGGCTACACCTTC. As protein: CASSPMTGSVGYTF.

The chain combines TRBV6-1 with TRBJ1-1; 7 nucleotides agree with TRBD1. J was trimmed by 2 bases and V by 3 bases; bases with no gene match: 21. The V gene's germline CDR1 is MNHNS and CDR2 SASEGT. The CDR3 contains 20 residues. In nucleotides, the CDR3 is TGTGCCAGCAGTGAGACAATCGTGGACAGGTCTGTGGGTATTAACACTGAAGCTTTCTTT. This encodes CASSETIVDRSVGINTEAFF.

This clone has only one observation. The chain has TRBV2 and TRBJ1-2; 7 nucleotides agree with TRBD1. CDR3 size: 15 residues. Germline CDR1 and CDR2: SNHLY and FYNNEI. V lost 8 bases to trimming and J lost 0 bases; unmatched junction nucleotides: 9. For the CDR3, the DNA is TGTGCCAGCGCCAACAGGGGCCGCGCTAACTATGGCTACACCTTC. This encodes CASANRGRANYGYTF.

V gene TRBV4-1 combines with J gene TRBJ2-2; 10 nucleotides match TRBD2. V was pared by 2 bases and J by 7 bases, with 7 bases of the junction left unmatched. Germline CDR1 is MGHRA and CDR2 is YSYEKL. CDR3 length equals 16 residues. The CDR3 DNA sequence: TGCGCCAGCAGCCAACTAGCGGGAGCTCGGGTCGGGGAGCTGTTTTTT. Protein: CASSQLAGARVGELFF.

CDR3 coding DNA: TGTGCCAGCAGTTTAGGGCTTGGAACCGGGGAGCTGTTTTTT. Its translation: CASSLGLGTGELFF. V usage is TRBV27 and J usage is TRBJ2-2; D gene unclear. Germline-derived CDR1 and CDR2 are MNHEY and SMNVEV (reference sequence). The germline V and J ends were trimmed by 2 bases and 5 bases, with 9 bases remaining between them. The CDR3 has 14 amino acids.

The chain has TRBV12-5 and TRBJ2-2; D unresolved. With 0 bases removed from V and 6 bases from J, the gap between germline ends came to 11 bases. The CDR3 has 15 residues. Germline V gives CDR1 LGHNT, CDR2 FRNRAP. The CDR3 bases are TGTGCTAGTGGTTTGGTACCCTTGAGAGCCGGGGAGCTGTTTTTT. Amino acid sequence: CASGLVPLRAGELFF.

In DNA form, the CDR3 reads TGTGCCATCAGTCTAGGACAGGGGACTTTTAACTATGGCTACACCTTC. Amino acid sequence: CAISLGQGTFNYGYTF. The rearrangement links TRBV10-3 to TRBJ1-2; TRBD1 agrees at 9 bases. The ends lost 5 bases at V and 1 base at J; junction bases unmatched: 8. CDR1 and CDR2 (germline): ENHRY, SYGVKD. This CDR3 comprises 16 residues.

The gene calls are TRBV7-9 and TRBJ2-7; TRBD1 agrees at 9 bases. This CDR3 comprises 15 residues. CDR1 and CDR2 from the germline V gene are SEHNR and FQNEAQ (reference sequence). J lost 7 bases, V lost 8 bases, and 15 bases had no gene match. The CDR3 nucleotides are TGTGCCAGCCTCCAACCGGGACAGGGAGCTAATGAGCAGTACTTC. Protein product: CASLQPGQGANEQYF. Full variable domain (remainder filled in from reference TRBV7-9 and TRBJ2-7): DTGVSQNPRHKITKRGQNVTFRCDPISEHNRLYWYRQTLGQGPEFLTYFQNEAQLEKSRLLSDRFSAERPKGSFSTLEIQRTEQGDSAMYLCASLQPGQGANEQYFGPGTRLTVT.